The 17 T cell receptor beta chains given below trace back to one sample, sequenced in a study of T cell responses to AZD1222 COVID-19 vaccine. Profiled with immunoSEQ multiplex PCR; TCRdb holds only in-frame clones, not every one. The profile shows some 190,000 clones, roughly 90% of them singletons. Source: peripheral blood, taken 28 days after the second AZD1222 dose. The receptors derive from an adult who received the AZD1222 COVID-19 vaccine.

This sequence joins TRBV11-2 and TRBJ1-2, with 12 bases lining up with TRBD1. CDR1 is SGHAT, CDR2 FQNNGV, per germline. V was pared by 2 bases and J by 4 bases, with 2 bases of the junction left unmatched. The CDR3 loop spans 15 amino acids. The CDR3 spells CASSLRGQGAYGYTF. In nucleotides, the CDR3 is TGTGCCAGCAGCTTACGGGGACAGGGGGCCTATGGCTACACCTTC. The variable domain in full, with the rest retrieved from reference TRBV11-2 and TRBJ1-2, is EAGVAQSPRYKIIEKRQSVAFWCNPISGHATLYWYQQILGQGPKLLIQFQNNGVVDDSQLPKDRFSAERLKGVDSTLKIQPAKLEDSAVYLCASSLRGQGAYGYTFGSGTRLTVV.

The CDR3 DNA follows: TGTGCCAGTAGTAAAGACAGGGTTGGCGTCTACGAGCAGTACTTC. It is translated as CASSKDRVGVYEQYF. The chain combines TRBV19 with TRBJ2-7, with 7 bases matching TRBD1. The V gene's germline CDR1 is LNHDA and CDR2 SQIVND (reference sequence). With 4 bases clipped from V and 3 bases from J, the junction kept 9 bases outside the gene matches. The CDR3 is 15 amino acids.

This clone was picked up one time. V usage is TRBV7-3 and J usage is TRBJ2-7, with a weak D call TRBD2 (6 bases). V lost 5 bases to trimming and J lost 1 base, with 12 bases between them. Germline CDR1 SGHTA, CDR2 FQGTGA. This CDR3 is 14 amino acids long. This CDR3 is CASSPRTTSYEQYF. The CDR3 nucleotides read TGTGCCAGCAGCCCAAGGACTACATCCTACGAGCAGTACTTC.

This clone was seen a few times. The genes are TRBV30 and TRBJ2-1; the D is unclear. The germline V gene has CDR1 GTSNPN and CDR2 SVGIG (reference sequence). V was cut by 5 bases and J by 0 bases, with 14 bases left in between. This CDR3 has 15 amino acids. As DNA, the CDR3 is TGTGCCTGGGCAAGACATTTGAGCTCCTACAATGAGCAGTTCTTC. Encoded protein: CAWARHLSSYNEQFF.

The CDR3 loop reads CASSPGGPEGYTF. The CDR3 DNA reads as TGTGCCAGCTCACCAGGGGGCCCGGAGGGCTACACCTTC. The J gene is TRBJ1-2, the V gene TRBV18, with TRBD1 as a possible D gene (6 bases). This CDR3 has 13 residues. The germline CDR1 and CDR2 sequences are KGHSH and LQKENI. Trimming took 2 bases from V and 8 from J, leaving 12 bases between them.

In this sample, this clone turned up once. This rearrangement joins TRBV6-1 to TRBJ1-1, with a weak D call TRBD1 (6 bases). The CDR3 is 13 amino acids. Germline V gives CDR1 MNHNS, CDR2 SASEGT. V lost 3 bases to trimming and J lost 6 bases, with 11 bases between them. CDR3 loop: CASSDTGKAEAFF. Written as DNA, the CDR3 is TGTGCCAGCAGTGACACAGGGAAGGCTGAAGCTTTCTTT.

This clone was seen a single time. V is TRBV6-1 and J is TRBJ2-1, with 8 bases fitting TRBD1. The CDR3 runs 16 residues. With 4 bases clipped from V and 7 bases from J, the junction kept 12 bases outside the gene matches. Germline CDR1 and CDR2: MNHNS and SASEGT. This chain's CDR3 is CASSGRGRLIINEQFF. CDR3 DNA sequence: TGTGCCAGCAGTGGCAGGGGGCGCCTGATAATTAATGAGCAGTTCTTC.

This clone was counted a few times. This chain joins TRBV19 and TRBJ1-6; TRBD1 aligns across 7 bases. With V trimmed by 3 bases and J by 7 bases, 3 bases remained unmatched. Per germline, CDR1 LNHDA and CDR2 SQIVND (reference sequence). The CDR3 contains 14 residues. CDR3 in DNA: TGTGCCAGTAGTATCACAGGGGTGAATTCACCCCTCCACTTT. Translated: CASSITGVNSPLHF.

The sample holds one count of this clone. J is TRBJ2-2 and V is TRBV6-5, with D tentatively TRBD2 (6 bases). CDR1 and CDR2 (germline): MNHEY, SVGAGI. The CDR3 consists of 15 residues. Trimming stripped 0 bases from V and 7 bases from J, with 12 bases between. The DNA of the CDR3 is TGTGCCAGCAGTTACTCGACTCGGGGGATCGGGGAGCTGTTTTTT. It encodes CASSYSTRGIGELFF.

The chain uses TRBV9 and TRBJ2-7; D remains ambiguous. The CDR3 contains 15 residues. Germline V CDR1 and CDR2: SGDLS, YYNGEE. The V end was cut by 0 bases, the J end by 5 bases, with 15 bases between. CDR3 in DNA: TGTGCCAGCAGCGTAGCCCAGAGTCCTATCAACGAGCAGTACTTC. Translating gives CASSVAQSPINEQYF.

The gene calls are TRBV29-1 and TRBJ2-1; 14 positions agree with TRBD2. The CDR3 covers 14 residues. The trim removed 3 bases at V and 8 bases at J, leaving 3 bases unmatched. Germline lookup yields CDR1 SQVTM and CDR2 ANQGSEA. CDR3 bases: TGCAGCGTTGAGGGACTAGCGGGAGACTATGAGCAGTTCTTC. Its translation is CSVEGLAGDYEQFF.

The chain joins TRBV6-5 to TRBJ1-2; possibly TRBD1 for D (5 bases). This CDR3 region has 14 residues. CDR1 is MNHEY and CDR2 is SVGAGI in the germline V gene. Between the trimmed V and J ends, which lost 2 bases and 3 bases, there was a span of 10 bases. The CDR3 DNA reads as TGTGCCAGCAGTTACAGGATGGGGGACTATGGCTACACCTTC. As protein: CASSYRMGDYGYTF.

The chain is built from TRBV4-2 and TRBJ2-7, with 7 bases identical to TRBD2. The V gene end was trimmed by 1 base and the J gene end by 6 bases; junction bases not matched to a gene: 6. Germline lookup yields CDR1 LGHNA and CDR2 YNFKEQ. The CDR3 is 14 amino acids. The chain's CDR3 is CASSQASGPGEQYF. The CDR3 DNA reads as TGTGCCAGCAGCCAAGCTAGCGGCCCGGGCGAGCAGTACTTC.

The table lists this clone with a count of one. The chain links TRBV25-1 to TRBJ1-6; D unresolved. The V end lost 0 bases, the J end lost 10 bases, and 4 bases lay between the germline ends. From germline, CDR1 is MGHDK and CDR2 SYGVNS. The CDR3 has 12 residues. The CDR3 bases are TGTGCCAGCAGTGAATACCTCTCACCCCTCCACTTT. The encoded protein is CASSEYLSPLHF.

The rearrangement joins TRBV2 to TRBJ1-5, with D possibly being TRBD1 (5 bases). The CDR3 length is 13 residues. Germline CDR1 and CDR2: SNHLY and FYNNEI. Trimming stripped 8 bases from V and 3 bases from J, with 11 bases between. Here the CDR3 DNA reads TGTGCCAGCGTGGGACGGCTCAATCAGCCCCAGCATTTT. Translating gives CASVGRLNQPQHF.

The chain combines TRBV10-2 with TRBJ1-2, with D possibly TRBD1 on 6 matching bases. Trimming removed 8 bases from V and 2 bases from J, with 12 bases in between. The CDR3 length is 13 residues. Germline-derived CDR1 and CDR2 are WSHSY and SAAADI. CDR3 in amino acids: CASVGQSNYGYTF. CDR3 nucleotides: TGCGCCAGCGTAGGACAGTCAAACTATGGCTACACCTTC.

J is TRBJ2-6 and V is TRBV7-3; a weak D match, TRBD1 (6 bases). This CDR3 comprises 17 residues. The V gene's germline CDR1 is SGHTA and CDR2 FQGTGA. V lost 6 bases and J 0 bases, leaving 15 bases between the germline ends. CDR3 in DNA: TGTGCCAGCAGACTGACAGGCCCTATCTCTGGGGCCAACGTCCTGACTTTC. Protein: CASRLTGPISGANVLTF.